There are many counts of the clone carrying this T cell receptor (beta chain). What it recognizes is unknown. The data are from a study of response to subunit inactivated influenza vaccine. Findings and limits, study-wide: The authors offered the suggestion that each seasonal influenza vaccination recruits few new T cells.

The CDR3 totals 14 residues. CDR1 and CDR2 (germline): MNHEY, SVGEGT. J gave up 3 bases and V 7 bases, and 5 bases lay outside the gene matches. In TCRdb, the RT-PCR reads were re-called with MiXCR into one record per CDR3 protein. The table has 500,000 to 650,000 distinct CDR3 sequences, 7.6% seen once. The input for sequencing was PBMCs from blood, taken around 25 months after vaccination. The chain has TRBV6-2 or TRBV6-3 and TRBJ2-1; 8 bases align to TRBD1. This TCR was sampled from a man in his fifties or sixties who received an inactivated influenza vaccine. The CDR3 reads CASKGTGLYNEQFF. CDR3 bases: TGTGCCAGCAAAGGGACAGGCCTCTACAATGAGCAGTTCTTC.